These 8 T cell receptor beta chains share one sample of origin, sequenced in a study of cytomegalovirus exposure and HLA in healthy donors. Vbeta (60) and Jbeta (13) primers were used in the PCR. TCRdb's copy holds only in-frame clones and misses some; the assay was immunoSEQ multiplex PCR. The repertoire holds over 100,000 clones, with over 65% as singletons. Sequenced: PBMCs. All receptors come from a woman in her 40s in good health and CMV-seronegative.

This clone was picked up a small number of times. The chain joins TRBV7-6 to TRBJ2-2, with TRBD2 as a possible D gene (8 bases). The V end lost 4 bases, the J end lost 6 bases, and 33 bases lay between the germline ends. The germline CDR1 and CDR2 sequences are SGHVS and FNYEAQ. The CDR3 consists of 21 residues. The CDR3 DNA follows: TGTGCCAGCAGCTATAGCATAGATGGACAGGAACGGCGGGAGGCCGCCGGGGAGCTGTTTTTT. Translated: CASSYSIDGQERREAAGELFF.

The DNA of the CDR3 is TGCGCCACCCGAGGAACGAGCGTGAGCTCCTACGAGCAGTACTTC. This encodes CATRGTSVSSYEQYF. The chain is built from TRBV23-1 and TRBJ2-7; D remains unclear. TRBV23-1 is annotated as an ORF whose role is uncertain. V gave up 10 bases and J gave up 0 bases, with 19 bases separating them. The CDR3 is made up of 15 amino acids.

DNA for the CDR3: TGTGCCAGCAGCTTAACCCCCCAGGGAAATGAAAAACTGTTTTTT. Residues: CASSLTPQGNEKLFF. The J gene is TRBJ1-4, the V gene TRBV7-2; D is possibly TRBD1 (5 bases). This CDR3 spans 15 amino acids. V lost 2 bases and J 5 bases, leaving 12 bases between the germline ends. Germline V gene lookup returns CDR1 SGHTA and CDR2 FQGNSA.

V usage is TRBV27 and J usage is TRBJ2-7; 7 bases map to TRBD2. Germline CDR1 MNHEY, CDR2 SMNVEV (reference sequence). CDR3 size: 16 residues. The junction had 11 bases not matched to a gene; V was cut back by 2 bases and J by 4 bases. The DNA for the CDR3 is TGTGCCAGCAGTTTAAAAGGATGGTCTAGCGGTTACGAGCAGTACTTC. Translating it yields CASSLKGWSSGYEQYF.

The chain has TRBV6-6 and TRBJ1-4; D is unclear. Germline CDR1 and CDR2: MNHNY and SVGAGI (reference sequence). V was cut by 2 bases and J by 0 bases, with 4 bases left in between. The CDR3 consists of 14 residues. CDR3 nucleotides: TGTGCCAGCAGTTACCTTGCAACTAATGAAAAACTGTTTTTT. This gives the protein CASSYLATNEKLFF.

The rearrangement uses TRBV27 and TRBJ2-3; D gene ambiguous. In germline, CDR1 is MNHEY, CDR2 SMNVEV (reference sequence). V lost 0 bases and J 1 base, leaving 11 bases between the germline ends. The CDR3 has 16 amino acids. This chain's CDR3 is CASSLSAAAGTDTQYF. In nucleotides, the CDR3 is TGTGCCAGCAGTTTATCGGCCGCGGCGGGCACAGATACGCAGTATTTT.

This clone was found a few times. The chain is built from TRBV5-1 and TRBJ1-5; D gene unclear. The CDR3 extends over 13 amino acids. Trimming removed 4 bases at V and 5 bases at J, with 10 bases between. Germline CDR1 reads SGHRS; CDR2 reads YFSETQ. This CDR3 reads CASSVDGDQPQHF. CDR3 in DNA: TGCGCCAGCAGCGTTGACGGGGATCAGCCCCAGCATTTT. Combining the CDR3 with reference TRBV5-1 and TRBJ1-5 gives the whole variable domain KAGVTQTPRYLIKTRGQQVTLSCSPISGHRSVSWYQQTPGQGLQFLFEYFSETQRNKGNFPGRFSGRQFSNSRSEMNVSTLELGDSALYLCASSVDGDQPQHFGDGTRLSIL.

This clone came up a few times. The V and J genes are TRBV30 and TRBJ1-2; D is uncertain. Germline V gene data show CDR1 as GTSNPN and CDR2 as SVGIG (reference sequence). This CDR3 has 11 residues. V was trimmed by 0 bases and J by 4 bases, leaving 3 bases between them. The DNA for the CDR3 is TGTGCCTGGAGTGTGGCCTATGGCTACACCTTC. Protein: CAWSVAYGYTF.